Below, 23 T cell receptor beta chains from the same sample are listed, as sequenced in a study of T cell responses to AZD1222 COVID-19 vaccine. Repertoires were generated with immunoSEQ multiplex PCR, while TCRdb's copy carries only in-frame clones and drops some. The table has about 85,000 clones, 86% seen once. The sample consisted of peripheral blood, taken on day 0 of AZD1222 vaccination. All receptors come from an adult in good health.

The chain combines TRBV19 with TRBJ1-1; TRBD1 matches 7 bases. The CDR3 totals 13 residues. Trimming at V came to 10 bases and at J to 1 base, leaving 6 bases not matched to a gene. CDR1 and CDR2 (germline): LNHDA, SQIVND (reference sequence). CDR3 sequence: CATSDRQNTEAFF. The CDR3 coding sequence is TGTGCCACCTCGGACAGGCAGAACACTGAAGCTTTCTTT.

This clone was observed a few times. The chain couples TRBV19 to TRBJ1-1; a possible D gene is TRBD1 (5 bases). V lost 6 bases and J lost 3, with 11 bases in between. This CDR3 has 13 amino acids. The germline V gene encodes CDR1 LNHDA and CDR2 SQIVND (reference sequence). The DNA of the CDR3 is TGTGCCAGTAGAGCTCAGGGATACACTGAAGCTTTCTTT. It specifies CASRAQGYTEAFF. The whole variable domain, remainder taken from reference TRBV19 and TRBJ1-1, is DGGITQSPKYLFRKEGQNVTLSCEQNLNHDAMYWYRQDPGQGLRLIYYSQIVNDFQKGDIAEGYSVSREKKESFPLTVTSAQKNPTAFYLCASRAQGYTEAFFGQGTRLTVV.

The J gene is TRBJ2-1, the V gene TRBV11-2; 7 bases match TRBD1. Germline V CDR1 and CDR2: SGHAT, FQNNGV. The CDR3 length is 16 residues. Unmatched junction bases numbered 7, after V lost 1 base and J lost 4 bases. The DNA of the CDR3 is TGTGCCAGCAGCTTAGTCGTGACAGGGCCTTACAATGAGCAGTTCTTC. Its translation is CASSLVVTGPYNEQFF.

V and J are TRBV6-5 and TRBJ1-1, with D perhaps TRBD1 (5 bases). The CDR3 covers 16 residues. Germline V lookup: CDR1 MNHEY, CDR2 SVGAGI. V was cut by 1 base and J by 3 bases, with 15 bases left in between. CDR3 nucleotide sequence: TGTGCCAGCAGTTACTTCGGGGGGAGTGGGTACACTGAAGCTTTCTTT. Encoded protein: CASSYFGGSGYTEAFF.

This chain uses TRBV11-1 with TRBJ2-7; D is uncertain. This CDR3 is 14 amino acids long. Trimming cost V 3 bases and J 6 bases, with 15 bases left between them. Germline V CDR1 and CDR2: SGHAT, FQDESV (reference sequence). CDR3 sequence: CASSFGSSLPEQYF. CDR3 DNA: TGTGCCAGCAGCTTCGGGTCATCCCTGCCCGAGCAGTACTTC.

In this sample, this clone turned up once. The CDR3 loop is CASRTGTAKNIQYF. The CDR3 nucleotides are TGTGCCAGCAGAACCGGGACAGCCAAAAACATTCAGTACTTC. The chain links TRBV7-2 to TRBJ2-4, with D possibly called TRBD1 or TRBD2 (5 bases each). CDR1 SGHTA and CDR2 FQGNSA come from the germline V gene. V was cut by 6 bases and J by 0 bases, with 9 bases left in between. There are 14 residues in the CDR3.

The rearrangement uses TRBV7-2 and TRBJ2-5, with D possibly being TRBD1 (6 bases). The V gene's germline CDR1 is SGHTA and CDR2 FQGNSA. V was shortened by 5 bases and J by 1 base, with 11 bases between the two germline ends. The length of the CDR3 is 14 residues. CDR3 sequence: CASSTRTAQETQYF. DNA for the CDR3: TGTGCCAGCAGCACCCGGACAGCCCAAGAGACCCAGTACTTC.

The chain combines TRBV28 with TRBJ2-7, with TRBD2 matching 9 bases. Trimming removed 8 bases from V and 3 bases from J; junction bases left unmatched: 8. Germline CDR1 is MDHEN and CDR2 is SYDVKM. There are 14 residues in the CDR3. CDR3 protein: CASAPLSGGYEQYF. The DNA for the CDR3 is TGTGCCAGCGCACCGCTTAGCGGGGGCTACGAGCAGTACTTC.

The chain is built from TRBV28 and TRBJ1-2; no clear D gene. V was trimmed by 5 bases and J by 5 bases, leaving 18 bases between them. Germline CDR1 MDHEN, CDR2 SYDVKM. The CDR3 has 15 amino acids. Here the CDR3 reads CASSTSSGLQYGYTF. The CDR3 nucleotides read TGTGCCAGCAGTACCTCGTCGGGTCTCCAGTATGGCTACACCTTC.

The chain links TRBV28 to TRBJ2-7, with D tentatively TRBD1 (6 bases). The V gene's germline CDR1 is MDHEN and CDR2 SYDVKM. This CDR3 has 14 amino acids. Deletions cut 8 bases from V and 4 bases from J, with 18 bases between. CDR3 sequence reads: CASFPGTPTYEQYF. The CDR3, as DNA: TGTGCCAGCTTTCCGGGGACACCAACTTACGAGCAGTACTTC. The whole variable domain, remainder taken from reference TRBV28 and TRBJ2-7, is DVKVTQSSRYLVKRTGEKVFLECVQDMDHENMFWYRQDPGLGLRLIYFSYDVKMKEKGDIPEGYSVSREKKERFSLILESASTNQTSMYLCASFPGTPTYEQYFGPGTRLTVT.

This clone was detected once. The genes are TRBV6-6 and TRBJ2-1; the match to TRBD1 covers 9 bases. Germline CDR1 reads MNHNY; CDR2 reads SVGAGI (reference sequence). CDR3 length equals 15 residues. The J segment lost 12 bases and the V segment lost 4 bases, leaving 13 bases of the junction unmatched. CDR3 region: CASSSVPGQGMGQFF. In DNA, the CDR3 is TGTGCCAGCAGTTCCGTCCCGGGACAGGGAATGGGGCAGTTCTTC.

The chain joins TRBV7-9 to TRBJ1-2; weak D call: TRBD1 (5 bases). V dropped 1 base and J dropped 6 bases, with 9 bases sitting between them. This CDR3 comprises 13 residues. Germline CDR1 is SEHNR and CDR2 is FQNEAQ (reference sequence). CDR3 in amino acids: CASSLVVGDGYTF. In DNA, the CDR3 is TGTGCCAGCAGCTTAGTAGTGGGGGATGGCTACACCTTC.

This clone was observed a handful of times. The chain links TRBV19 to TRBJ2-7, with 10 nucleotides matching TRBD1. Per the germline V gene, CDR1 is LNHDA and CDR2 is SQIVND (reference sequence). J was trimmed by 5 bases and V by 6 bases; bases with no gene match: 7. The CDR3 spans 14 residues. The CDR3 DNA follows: TGTGCCAGTAGCCAAAGGGGACAGGGGAACGAGCAGTACTTC. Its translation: CASSQRGQGNEQYF.

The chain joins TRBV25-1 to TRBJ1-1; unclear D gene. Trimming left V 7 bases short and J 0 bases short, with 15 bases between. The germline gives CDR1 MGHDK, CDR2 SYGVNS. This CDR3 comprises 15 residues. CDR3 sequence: CASKDGWPLNTEAFF. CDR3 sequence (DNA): TGTGCCAGCAAGGACGGGTGGCCTTTGAACACTGAAGCTTTCTTT.

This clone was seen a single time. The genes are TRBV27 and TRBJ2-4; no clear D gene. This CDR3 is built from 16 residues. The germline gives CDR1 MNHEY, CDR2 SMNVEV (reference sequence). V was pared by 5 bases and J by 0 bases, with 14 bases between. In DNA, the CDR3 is TGTGCCAGCAGTAGTGGAGTCGACACAGCCAAAAACATTCAGTACTTC. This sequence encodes CASSSGVDTAKNIQYF.

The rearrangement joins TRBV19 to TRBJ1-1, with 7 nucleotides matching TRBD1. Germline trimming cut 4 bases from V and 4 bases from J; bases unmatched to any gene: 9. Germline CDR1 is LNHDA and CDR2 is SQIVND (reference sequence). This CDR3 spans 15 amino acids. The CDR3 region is CASSTNRGPPTEAFF. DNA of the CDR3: TGTGCCAGTAGTACCAACAGGGGACCCCCCACTGAAGCTTTCTTT.

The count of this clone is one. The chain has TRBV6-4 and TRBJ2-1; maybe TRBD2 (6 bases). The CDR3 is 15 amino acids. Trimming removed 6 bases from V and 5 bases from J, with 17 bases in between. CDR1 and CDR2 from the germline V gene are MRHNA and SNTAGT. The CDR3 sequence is CASSGGSGGHNEQFF. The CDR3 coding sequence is TGTGCCAGCAGCGGAGGGAGTGGAGGCCACAATGAGCAGTTCTTC.

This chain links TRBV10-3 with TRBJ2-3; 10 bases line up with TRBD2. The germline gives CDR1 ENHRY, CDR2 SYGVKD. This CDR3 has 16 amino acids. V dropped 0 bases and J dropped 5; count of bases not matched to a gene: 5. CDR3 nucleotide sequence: TGTGCCATCAGTGAGTCCGCTAGCGGGAGTGTAGATACGCAGTATTTT. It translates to CAISESASGSVDTQYF.

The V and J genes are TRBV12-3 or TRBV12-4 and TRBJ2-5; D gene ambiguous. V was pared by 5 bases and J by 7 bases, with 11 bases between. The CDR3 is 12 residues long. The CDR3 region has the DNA TGTGCCAGCAGTACGGATGAGCGGACCCAGTACTTC. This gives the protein CASSTDERTQYF.

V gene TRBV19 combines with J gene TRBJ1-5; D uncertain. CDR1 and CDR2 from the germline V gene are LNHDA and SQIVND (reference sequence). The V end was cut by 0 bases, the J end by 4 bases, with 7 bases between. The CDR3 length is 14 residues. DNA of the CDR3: TGTGCCAGTAGTATAGATCACGGGAATCAGCCCCAGCATTTT. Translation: CASSIDHGNQPQHF.

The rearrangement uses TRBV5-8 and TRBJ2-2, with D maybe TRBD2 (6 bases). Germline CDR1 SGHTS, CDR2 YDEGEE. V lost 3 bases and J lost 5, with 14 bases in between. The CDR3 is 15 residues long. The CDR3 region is CASSSGDRGTGELFF. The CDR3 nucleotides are TGTGCCAGCAGCTCTGGGGATCGGGGGACCGGGGAGCTGTTTTTT.

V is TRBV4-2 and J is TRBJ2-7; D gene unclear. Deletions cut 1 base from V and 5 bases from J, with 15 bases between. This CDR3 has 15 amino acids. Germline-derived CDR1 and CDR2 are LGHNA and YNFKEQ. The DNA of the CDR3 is TGTGCCAGCAGCCAAGGGTATAGGGAAAGGGACGAGCAGTACTTC. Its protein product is CASSQGYRERDEQYF.

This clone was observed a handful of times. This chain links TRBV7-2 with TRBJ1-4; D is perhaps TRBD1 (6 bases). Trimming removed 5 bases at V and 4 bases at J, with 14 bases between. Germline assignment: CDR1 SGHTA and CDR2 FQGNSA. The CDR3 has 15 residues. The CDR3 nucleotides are TGTGCCAGCAGCCGTACAGGGACATTTAATGAAAAACTGTTTTTT. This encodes CASSRTGTFNEKLFF.